This note documents a single T cell receptor gamma chain sequence. TCRdb ran CATT on the reads. The sample holds more than 2,000 gamma-chain clones, roughly 27% seen once. This specimen comes from a study of gamma-delta chains in newborns, infants, children. As for the study in general: Innate gammadelta T cells reportedly expand polyclonally right after birth, driven by microbial exposure, per the title.

The source is a child who was a newborn, infant or young child, either healthy, febrile or measles-vaccinated (not recorded which). Sequencing input: blood.

The CDR3 DNA sequence: TGTGCCACCTGGGACAGGCGGAAGGATTATTATAAGAAACTCTTT. Translated, it gives CATWDRRKDYYKKLF. The rearrangement uses TRGV5 and TRGJ1 or TRGJ2. CDR3 size: 15 residues. Per germline, CDR1 VINAFY and CDR2 YDVSNSKD. Trimming at V came to 0 bases and at J to 2 bases, leaving 7 bases not matched to a gene.